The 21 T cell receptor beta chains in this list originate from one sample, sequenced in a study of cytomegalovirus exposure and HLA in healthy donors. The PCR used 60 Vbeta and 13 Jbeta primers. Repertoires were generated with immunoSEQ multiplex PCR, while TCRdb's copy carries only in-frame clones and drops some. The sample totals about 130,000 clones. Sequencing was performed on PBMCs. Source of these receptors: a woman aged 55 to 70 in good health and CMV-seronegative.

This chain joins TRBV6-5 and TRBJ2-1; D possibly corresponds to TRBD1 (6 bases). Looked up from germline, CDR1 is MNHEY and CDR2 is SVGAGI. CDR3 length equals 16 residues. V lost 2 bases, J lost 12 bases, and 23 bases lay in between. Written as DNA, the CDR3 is TGTGCCAGCAGTTACAGACCGGACAGCTCAGCGAAAGGGCAGTTCTTC. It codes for CASSYRPDSSAKGQFF.

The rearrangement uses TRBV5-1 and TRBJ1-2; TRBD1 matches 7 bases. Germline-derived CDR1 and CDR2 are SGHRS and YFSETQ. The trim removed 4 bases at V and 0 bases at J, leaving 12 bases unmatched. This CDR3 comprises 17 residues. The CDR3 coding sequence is TGCGCCAGCAGCGCGCTCCCCCGACAGGGCCCTAACTATGGCTACACCTTC. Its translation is CASSALPRQGPNYGYTF.

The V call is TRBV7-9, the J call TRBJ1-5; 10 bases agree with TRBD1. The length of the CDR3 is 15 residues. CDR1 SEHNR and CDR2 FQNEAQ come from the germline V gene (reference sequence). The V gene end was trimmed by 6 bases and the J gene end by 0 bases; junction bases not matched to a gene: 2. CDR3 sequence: CASSRDRGSNQPQHF. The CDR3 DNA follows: TGTGCCAGCAGTCGGGACAGGGGTAGCAATCAGCCCCAGCATTTT. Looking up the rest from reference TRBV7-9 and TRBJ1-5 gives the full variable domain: DTGVSQNPRHKITKRGQNVTFRCDPISEHNRLYWYRQTLGQGPEFLTYFQNEAQLEKSRLLSDRFSAERPKGSFSTLEIQRTEQGDSAMYLCASSRDRGSNQPQHFGDGTRLSIL.

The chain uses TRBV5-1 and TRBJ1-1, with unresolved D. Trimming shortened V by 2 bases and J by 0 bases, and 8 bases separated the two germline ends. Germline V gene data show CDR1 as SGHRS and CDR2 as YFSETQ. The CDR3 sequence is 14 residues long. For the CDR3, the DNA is TGCGCCAGCAGCTTCGACAATATGAACACTGAAGCTTTCTTT. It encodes CASSFDNMNTEAFF. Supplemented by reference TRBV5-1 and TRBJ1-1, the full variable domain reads KAGVTQTPRYLIKTRGQQVTLSCSPISGHRSVSWYQQTPGQGLQFLFEYFSETQRNKGNFPGRFSGRQFSNSRSEMNVSTLELGDSALYLCASSFDNMNTEAFFGQGTRLTVV.

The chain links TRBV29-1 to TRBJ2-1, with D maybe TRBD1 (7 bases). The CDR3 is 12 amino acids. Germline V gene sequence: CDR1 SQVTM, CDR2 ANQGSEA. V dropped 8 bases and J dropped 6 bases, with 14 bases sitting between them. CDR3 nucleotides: TGCAGCTCCAGGGGGGCTTCCAATGAGCAGTTCTTC. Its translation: CSSRGASNEQFF.

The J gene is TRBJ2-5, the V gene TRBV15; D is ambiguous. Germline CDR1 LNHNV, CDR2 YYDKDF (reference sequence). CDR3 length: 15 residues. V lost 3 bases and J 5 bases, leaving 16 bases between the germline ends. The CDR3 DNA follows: TGTGCCACCAGCAGGCCCGAGTATTGGGCGGAGACCCAGTACTTC. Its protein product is CATSRPEYWAETQYF.

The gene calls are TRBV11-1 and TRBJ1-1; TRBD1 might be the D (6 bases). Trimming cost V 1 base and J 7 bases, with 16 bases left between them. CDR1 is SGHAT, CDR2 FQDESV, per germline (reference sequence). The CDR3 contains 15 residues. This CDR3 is CASSLDDRSVIEAFF. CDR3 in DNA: TGTGCCAGCAGCTTAGATGACAGGAGCGTTATTGAAGCTTTCTTT.

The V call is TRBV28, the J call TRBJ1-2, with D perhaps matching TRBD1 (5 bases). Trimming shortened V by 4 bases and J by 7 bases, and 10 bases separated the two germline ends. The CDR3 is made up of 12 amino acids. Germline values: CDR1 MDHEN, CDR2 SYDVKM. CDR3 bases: TGTGCCAGCAGTTCCGGGAGGGGTGGCTACACCTTC. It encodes CASSSGRGGYTF.

Here the CDR3 reads CASSLTGVGEQYF. CDR3 sequence (DNA): TGTGCCAGCAGTTTAACCGGGGTTGGCGAGCAGTACTTC. The V gene is TRBV27, the J gene TRBJ2-7; D is perhaps TRBD2 (5 bases). This CDR3 region has 13 residues. V dropped 2 bases and J dropped 6 bases, with 11 bases sitting between them. CDR1 MNHEY and CDR2 SMNVEV come from the germline V gene (reference sequence).

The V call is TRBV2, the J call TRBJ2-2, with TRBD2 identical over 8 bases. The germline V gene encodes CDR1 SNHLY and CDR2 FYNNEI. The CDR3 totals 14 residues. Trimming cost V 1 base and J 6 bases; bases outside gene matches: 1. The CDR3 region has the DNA TGTGCCAGCAGTGAAGTCGGGGGGGCCGGGGAGCTGTTTTTT. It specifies CASSEVGGAGELFF.

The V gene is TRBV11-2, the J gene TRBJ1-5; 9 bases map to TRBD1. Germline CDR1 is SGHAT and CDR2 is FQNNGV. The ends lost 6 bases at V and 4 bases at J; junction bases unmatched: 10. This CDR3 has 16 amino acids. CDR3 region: CASSFSTGTGNQPQHF. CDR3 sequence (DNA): TGTGCCAGCAGTTTTTCCACCGGGACAGGGAATCAGCCCCAGCATTTT.

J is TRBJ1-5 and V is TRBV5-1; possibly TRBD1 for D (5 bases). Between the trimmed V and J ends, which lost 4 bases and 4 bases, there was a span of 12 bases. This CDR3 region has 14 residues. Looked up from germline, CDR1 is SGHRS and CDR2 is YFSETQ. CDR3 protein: CASSQGQGNQPQHF. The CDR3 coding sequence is TGCGCCAGCAGCCAAGGGCAGGGAAATCAGCCCCAGCATTTT.

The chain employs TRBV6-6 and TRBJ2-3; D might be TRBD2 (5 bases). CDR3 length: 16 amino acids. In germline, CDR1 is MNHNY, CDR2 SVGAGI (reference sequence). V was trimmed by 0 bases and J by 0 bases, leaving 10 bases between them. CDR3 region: CASSYSPTGSTDTQYF. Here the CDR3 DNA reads TGTGCCAGCAGTTACTCCCCCACGGGAAGCACAGATACGCAGTATTTT.

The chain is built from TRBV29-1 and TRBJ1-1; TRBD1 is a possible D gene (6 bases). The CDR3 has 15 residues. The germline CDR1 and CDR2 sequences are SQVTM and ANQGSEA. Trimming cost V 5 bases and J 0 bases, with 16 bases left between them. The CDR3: CSVRPRGDMNTEAFF. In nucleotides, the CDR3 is TGCAGCGTTAGACCCAGGGGAGATATGAACACTGAAGCTTTCTTT.

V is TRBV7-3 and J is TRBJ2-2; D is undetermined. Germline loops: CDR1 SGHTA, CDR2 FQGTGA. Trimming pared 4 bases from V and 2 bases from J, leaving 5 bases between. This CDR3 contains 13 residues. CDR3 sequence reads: CASSSPNTGELFF. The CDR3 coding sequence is TGTGCCAGCAGCTCCCCAAACACCGGGGAGCTGTTTTTT.

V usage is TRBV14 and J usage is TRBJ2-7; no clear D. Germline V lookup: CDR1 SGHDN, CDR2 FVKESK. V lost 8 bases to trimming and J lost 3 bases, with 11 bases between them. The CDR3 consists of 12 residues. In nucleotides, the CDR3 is TGTGCCAGCGGGCCAGCCGGCTACGAGCAGTACTTC. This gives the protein CASGPAGYEQYF.

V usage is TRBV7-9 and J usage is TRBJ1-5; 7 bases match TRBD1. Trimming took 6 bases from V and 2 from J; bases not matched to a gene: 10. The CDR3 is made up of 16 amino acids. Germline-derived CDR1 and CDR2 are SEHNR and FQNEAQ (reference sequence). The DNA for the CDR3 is TGTGCCAGCAGTTCGACCTCGACAGGGCGCAATCAGCCCCAGCATTTT. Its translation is CASSSTSTGRNQPQHF.

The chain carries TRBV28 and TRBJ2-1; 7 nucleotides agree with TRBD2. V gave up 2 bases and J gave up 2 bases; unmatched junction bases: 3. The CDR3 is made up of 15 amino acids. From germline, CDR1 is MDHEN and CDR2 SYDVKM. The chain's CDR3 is CASSLGGRTYNEQFF. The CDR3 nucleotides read TGTGCCAGCAGTTTAGGCGGGAGAACCTACAATGAGCAGTTCTTC.

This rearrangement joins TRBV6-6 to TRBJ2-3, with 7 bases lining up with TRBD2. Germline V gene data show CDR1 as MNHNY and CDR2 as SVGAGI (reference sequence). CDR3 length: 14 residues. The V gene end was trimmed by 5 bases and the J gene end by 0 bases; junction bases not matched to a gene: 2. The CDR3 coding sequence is TGTGCCAGCAGTATAGCGGGCAGCACAGATACGCAGTATTTT. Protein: CASSIAGSTDTQYF.

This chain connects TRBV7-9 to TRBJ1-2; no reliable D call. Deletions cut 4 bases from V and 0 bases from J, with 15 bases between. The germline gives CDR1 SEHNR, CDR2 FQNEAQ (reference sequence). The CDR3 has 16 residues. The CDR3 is CASSYEPGGTNYGYTF. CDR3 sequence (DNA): TGTGCCAGCAGCTATGAACCGGGAGGAACTAACTATGGCTACACCTTC.

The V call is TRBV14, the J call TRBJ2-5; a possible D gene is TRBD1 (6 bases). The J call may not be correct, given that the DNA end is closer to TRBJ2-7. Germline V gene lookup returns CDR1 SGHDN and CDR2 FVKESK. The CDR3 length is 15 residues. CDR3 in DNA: TGTGCCAGCAGCCAAGATTTGACAGGTTCCTACGAGCAGTACTTC. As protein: CASSQDLTGSYEQYF.